Listed below are T cell receptor beta chains from one sample, sequenced in a study of cytomegalovirus exposure and HLA in healthy donors. The method was immunoSEQ multiplex PCR; TCRdb's version includes in-frame clones alone and lacks a portion of them. This sample carries almost 700 clones, around 50% of them seen once, and the ten largest clones take 26%. The sample taken for sequencing was PBMCs. These receptors originate from a man aged 35 to 55 in good health and CMV-seronegative. The CDR3 runs from the conserved cysteine through the conserved F or W. D genes are given only for firm matches. Not every row has a clone size; where given, it reads once, few, many or a size class.

j_gene: TRBJ2-7
abundance: .
d_gene: .
v_gene: TRBV28
CDR3nt: TGTGCCAGCCTCCCGGGTCCTAGTCCGTACGAGCAGTACTTC
CDR3aa: CASLPGPSPYEQYF

j_gene: TRBJ2-3
abundance: few
d_gene: .
v_gene: TRBV27
CDR3nt: TGTGCCAGCAGTTTCACTCGCACAGATACGCAGTATTTT
CDR3aa: CASSFTRTDTQYF

j_gene: TRBJ2-4
abundance: few
d_gene: .
v_gene: TRBV7-9
CDR3nt: TGTTCCAGCAGCTTAGCGATTACGAGGGACATTCAGTACTTC
CDR3aa: CSSSLAITRDIQYF

j_gene: TRBJ2-1
abundance: few
d_gene: .
v_gene: TRBV15
CDR3nt: TGTGCCACCAGCCTTATAATTAGGGGCCATGAGCAGTTCTTC
CDR3aa: CATSLIIRGHEQFF

j_gene: TRBJ2-1
abundance: large
d_gene: TRBD1
v_gene: TRBV7-9
CDR3nt: TGTGCCAGCAGCCAGGGGGCGAGGAATGAGCAGTTCTTC
CDR3aa: CASSQGARNEQFF

j_gene: TRBJ2-1
abundance: .
d_gene: .
v_gene: TRBV7-9
CDR3nt: TGTGCCAGCAGCGCGATAGACAGAGCCCTAAAGTTCTTC
CDR3aa: CASSAIDRALKFF

j_gene: TRBJ1-4
abundance: large
d_gene: .
v_gene: TRBV14
CDR3nt: TGTGCCAGCAGCCAAGATATTTATGCCGGGGGGATGAATGAAAAACTGTTTTTT
CDR3aa: CASSQDIYAGGMNEKLFF

j_gene: TRBJ2-2
abundance: .
d_gene: .
v_gene: TRBV6-6
CDR3nt: TGTGCCAGCAGTTACAATCGGGGAGGTAGCACCGGGGAGCTGTTTTTT
CDR3aa: CASSYNRGGSTGELFF

j_gene: TRBJ2-1
abundance: once
d_gene: TRBD2
v_gene: TRBV5-5
CDR3nt: TGTGCCAGCAGCTTGGCCGGGACTAGCTCCTACAATGAGCAGTTCTTC
CDR3aa: CASSLAGTSSYNEQFF

j_gene: TRBJ1-1
abundance: .
d_gene: .
v_gene: TRBV6-6
CDR3nt: TGTGCCAGCAGTTATACAATTACGGGCACTGAAGCTTTCTTT
CDR3aa: CASSYTITGTEAFF

j_gene: TRBJ1-1
abundance: .
d_gene: .
v_gene: TRBV28
CDR3nt: TGTGCCAGCAGTTCCACAGGTGTTGGGCCTGAAGCTTTCTTT
CDR3aa: CASSSTGVGPEAFF

j_gene: TRBJ2-1
abundance: .
d_gene: .
v_gene: TRBV7-2
CDR3nt: TGTGCCAGCAGCCCTGACAATGAGCAGTTCTTC
CDR3aa: CASSPDNEQFF

j_gene: TRBJ2-3
abundance: .
d_gene: TRBD2
v_gene: TRBV25-1
CDR3nt: TGTGCCAGCAGCCAACTAGCGGGAGAGACGGATACGCAGTATTTT
CDR3aa: CASSQLAGETDTQYF

j_gene: TRBJ2-5
abundance: .
d_gene: TRBD2
v_gene: TRBV9
CDR3nt: TGTGCCAGCAGTGCCTCGTGGGGGGGAGGGGAGACCCAGTACTTC
CDR3aa: CASSASWGGGETQYF

j_gene: TRBJ1-2
abundance: .
d_gene: TRBD1
v_gene: TRBV9
CDR3nt: TGTGCCAGCAGCGTAGATGGGACAGGGGACTATGGCTACACCTTC
CDR3aa: CASSVDGTGDYGYTF

j_gene: TRBJ2-1
abundance: .
d_gene: .
v_gene: TRBV7-9
CDR3nt: TGTGCCAGCGGCAGATCCTACAATGAGCAGTTCTTC
CDR3aa: CASGRSYNEQFF

j_gene: TRBJ1-2
abundance: .
d_gene: .
v_gene: TRBV27
CDR3nt: TGTGCCAGCAGTTCGGGGGGAGGCTACACCTTC
CDR3aa: CASSSGGGYTF

j_gene: TRBJ1-4
abundance: once
d_gene: TRBD1
v_gene: TRBV7-7
CDR3nt: TGTGCCAGCAGCTTCGGGACAGGACCTAATGAAAAACTGTTTTTT
CDR3aa: CASSFGTGPNEKLFF

j_gene: TRBJ2-1
abundance: .
d_gene: TRBD1
v_gene: TRBV5-1
CDR3nt: TGCGCCAGCAGCTTGGGACAGGGGGGGGTGGGTGTATACAATGAGCAGTTCTTC
CDR3aa: CASSLGQGGVGVYNEQFF

j_gene: TRBJ1-1
abundance: few
d_gene: .
v_gene: TRBV27
CDR3nt: TGTGCCAGCAGTTCAGGGGTGAACACTGAAGCTTTCTTT
CDR3aa: CASSSGVNTEAFF